The 20 T cell receptor beta chains given below trace back to one sample, sequenced in a study of control samples from healthy donors and cancer patients. Sequenced by immunoSEQ multiplex PCR; TCRdb stores in-frame clones only, minus some. This sample has approximately 170,000 clones, with around nine tenths found just once. The material sequenced was blood. These receptors were obtained from a man aged 25-45 years in good health.

This chain joins TRBV24-1 and TRBJ2-3; no reliable D call. The CDR3 length is 13 residues. The V end lost 4 bases, the J end lost 3 bases, and 7 bases lay between the germline ends. Germline V gives CDR1 KGHDR, CDR2 SFDVKD. The CDR3 DNA follows: TGTGCCACCAGTGAGGGTCGGACAGATACGCAGTATTTT. Protein sequence: CATSEGRTDTQYF.

CDR3 loop: CASSASGGAKDTEAFF. In nucleotides, the CDR3 is TGTGCCAGCTCAGCCAGTGGGGGGGCAAAGGACACTGAAGCTTTCTTT. The gene calls are TRBV18 and TRBJ1-1; perhaps TRBD1 as D (6 bases). V lost 5 bases and J lost 3, with 19 bases in between. This CDR3 region has 16 residues. From germline, CDR1 is KGHSH and CDR2 LQKENI. Together with reference TRBV18 and TRBJ1-1, the CDR3 gives the full variable domain: NAGVMQNPRHLVRRRGQEARLRCSPMKGHSHVYWYRQLPEEGLKFMVYLQKENIIDESGMPKERFSAEFPKEGPSILRIQQVVRGDSAAYFCASSASGGAKDTEAFFGQGTRLTVV.

The chain joins TRBV10-1 to TRBJ2-7; 10 bases match TRBD1. Germline-derived CDR1 and CDR2 are WNHNN and SYGVQD (reference sequence). J gave up 5 bases and V 5 bases, and 6 bases lay outside the gene matches. The CDR3 sequence is 14 residues long. CDR3 protein: CASSPGQGVHEQYF. The CDR3 nucleotides are TGCGCCAGCAGTCCAGGACAGGGGGTCCACGAGCAGTACTTC.

The rearrangement joins TRBV6-5 to TRBJ2-7; 9 bases line up with TRBD1. The trim removed 0 bases at V and 5 bases at J, leaving 8 bases unmatched. This CDR3 comprises 16 residues. Per the germline V gene, CDR1 is MNHEY and CDR2 is SVGAGI. CDR3: CASSYSKFGTGNEQYF. CDR3 in DNA: TGTGCCAGCAGTTACTCGAAATTCGGGACAGGGAACGAGCAGTACTTC.

This clone was seen a few times. V gene TRBV6-5 combines with J gene TRBJ2-3, with D tentatively TRBD2 (6 bases). The germline V gene has CDR1 MNHEY and CDR2 SVGAGI. The CDR3 sequence is 15 residues long. Deletions cut 5 bases from V and 0 bases from J, with 12 bases between. The CDR3 sequence: CASSRLAPSTDTQYF. The CDR3 DNA is TGTGCCAGCAGTCGTCTAGCGCCTAGCACAGATACGCAGTATTTT.

V gene TRBV5-5 combines with J gene TRBJ1-1; D is perhaps TRBD1 (5 bases). Germline CDR1 SGHKS, CDR2 YYEKEE (reference sequence). CDR3 size: 14 residues. V lost 0 bases, J lost 1 base, and 7 bases lay in between. The CDR3: CASSLVGGNTEAFF. The CDR3 region has the DNA TGTGCCAGCAGCTTGGTGGGGGGGAACACTGAAGCTTTCTTT. The complete variable domain, with remaining parts taken from reference TRBV5-5 and TRBJ1-1, reads DAGVTQSPTHLIKTRGQQVTLRCSPISGHKSVSWYQQVLGQGPQFIFQYYEKEERGRGNFPDRFSARQFPNYSSELNVNALLLGDSALYLCASSLVGGNTEAFFGQGTRLTVV.

This clone has just one count. The chain combines TRBV7-9 with TRBJ2-7, with no clear D. Germline values: CDR1 SEHNR, CDR2 FQNEAQ (reference sequence). V was shortened by 4 bases and J by 4 bases, with 17 bases between the two germline ends. This CDR3 spans 15 amino acids. The CDR3 is CASSSPVGSRYEQYF. As DNA, the CDR3 is TGTGCCAGCAGCTCTCCGGTTGGTTCCCGTTACGAGCAGTACTTC.

Here the CDR3 reads CASSQRAGGNEQFF. Written as DNA, the CDR3 is TGTGCCAGCAGCCAAAGAGCGGGAGGGAATGAGCAGTTCTTC. The rearrangement uses TRBV3-1 (or the pseudogene TRBV3-2) and TRBJ2-1, with 10 nucleotides matching TRBD2. CDR3 length equals 14 residues. Trimming took 2 bases from V and 7 from J; bases not matched to a gene: 2. Per the germline V gene, CDR1 is LGHDT and CDR2 is YNNKEL (reference sequence).

The rearrangement links TRBV5-1 to TRBJ1-1; D possibly corresponds to TRBD1 (5 bases). The length of the CDR3 is 16 residues. V lost 3 bases, J lost 2 bases, and 17 bases lay in between. Per the germline V gene, CDR1 is SGHRS and CDR2 is YFSETQ. CDR3 DNA: TGCGCCAGCAGCTCAAGACCGTTGGGGGATAACACTGAAGCTTTCTTT. It encodes CASSSRPLGDNTEAFF.

In nucleotides, the CDR3 is TGTGCCACCAGTGCAAGGAATCGGGACATTCAGTACTTC. This translates into CATSARNRDIQYF. This chain connects TRBV24-1 to TRBJ2-4; D unclear. The germline V gene encodes CDR1 KGHDR and CDR2 SFDVKD. Deletions cut 5 bases from V and 8 bases from J, with 12 bases between. This CDR3 is built from 13 residues.

The genes are TRBV2 and TRBJ2-5; D is ambiguous. This CDR3 contains 14 residues. Germline V gene sequence: CDR1 SNHLY, CDR2 FYNNEI. Trimming took off 1 base at V and 6 bases at J, with 12 bases between the two ends. The CDR3 spells CASSEDGPRKTQYF. DNA of the CDR3: TGTGCCAGCAGTGAAGATGGACCCCGGAAGACCCAGTACTTC.

The chain couples TRBV19 to TRBJ1-1; D remains ambiguous. In germline, CDR1 is LNHDA, CDR2 SQIVND (reference sequence). V shed 6 bases and J shed 8 bases, with 13 bases lying between them. The CDR3 has 12 residues. CDR3 loop: CASRQSLEEAFF. The CDR3 bases are TGTGCCAGTAGACAGTCACTAGAGGAAGCTTTCTTT.

The chain is built from TRBV5-6 and TRBJ1-1; 7 nucleotides line up with TRBD1. Germline V lookup: CDR1 SGHDT, CDR2 YYEEEE. J gave up 0 bases and V 4 bases, and 6 bases lay outside the gene matches. This CDR3 comprises 15 residues. Written as DNA, the CDR3 is TGTGCCAGCAGCAACTCAGGGGGAATGAACACTGAAGCTTTCTTT. This sequence encodes CASSNSGGMNTEAFF. Full variable domain (remainder filled in from reference TRBV5-6 and TRBJ1-1): DAGVTQSPTHLIKTRGQQVTLRCSPKSGHDTVSWYQQALGQGPQFIFQYYEEEERQRGNFPDRFSGHQFPNYSSELNVNALLLGDSALYLCASSNSGGMNTEAFFGQGTRLTVV.

V is TRBV6-2 or TRBV6-3 and J is TRBJ2-1; 8 nucleotides align to TRBD2. Trimming took 4 bases from V and 6 from J; bases not matched to a gene: 8. The germline gives CDR1 MNHEY, CDR2 SVGEGT. This CDR3 region has 15 residues. DNA of the CDR3: TGTGCCAGCAGTTTCTTTAGCGGGGCAAGCAATGAGCAGTTCTTC. This gives the protein CASSFFSGASNEQFF.

This chain connects TRBV18 to TRBJ2-5; D gene ambiguous. CDR1 is KGHSH, CDR2 LQKENI, per germline. CDR3 length: 14 residues. The V end lost 3 bases, the J end lost 1 base, and 9 bases lay between the germline ends. The CDR3: CASSPPEGQETQYF. As DNA, the CDR3 is TGTGCCAGCTCACCCCCGGAAGGCCAAGAGACCCAGTACTTC.

The chain has TRBV9 and TRBJ1-5; D might be TRBD1 (5 bases). Germline loops: CDR1 SGDLS, CDR2 YYNGEE. Deletions cut 0 bases from V and 7 bases from J, with 14 bases between. The CDR3 length is 15 residues. As DNA, the CDR3 is TGTGCCAGCAGCGTAGATCCGGGGGAAAGGCAGCCCCAGCATTTT. Its translation: CASSVDPGERQPQHF.

The chain uses TRBV7-2 and TRBJ2-5; no reliable D call. Trimming removed 4 bases at V and 3 bases at J, with 3 bases between. Germline V CDR1 and CDR2: SGHTA, FQGNSA. This CDR3 is built from 11 residues. The CDR3 region has the DNA TGTGCCAGCAGCTCCAAAGAGACCCAGTACTTC. Translated, it gives CASSSKETQYF.

V is TRBV12-3 or TRBV12-4 and J is TRBJ1-1; 8 nucleotides match TRBD1. The CDR3 totals 13 residues. J lost 8 bases, V lost 3 bases, and 5 bases had no gene match. The CDR3 sequence is CASSLLRQGEAFF. CDR3 in DNA: TGTGCCAGCAGTTTGTTAAGACAGGGGGAAGCTTTCTTT.

V gene TRBV2 combines with J gene TRBJ1-4; weak D call: TRBD1 (6 bases). The CDR3 spans 15 residues. Germline values: CDR1 SNHLY, CDR2 FYNNEI. The V gene lost 6 bases and the J gene lost 3 bases, with 14 bases spanning the gap. The CDR3 spells CASRQQGLANEKLFF. CDR3 bases: TGTGCCAGCAGGCAACAGGGCCTGGCTAATGAAAAACTGTTTTTT.

V gene TRBV7-6 combines with J gene TRBJ2-2; 12 positions match TRBD1. This CDR3 spans 18 amino acids. The J segment lost 4 bases and the V segment lost 5 bases, leaving 11 bases of the junction unmatched. Germline values: CDR1 SGHVS, CDR2 FNYEAQ. CDR3: CASSQVPGQGAGTGELFF. DNA for the CDR3: TGTGCCAGCAGCCAGGTCCCGGGACAGGGGGCGGGCACCGGGGAGCTGTTTTTT.